This T cell receptor beta chain was profiled in a study of blood T cell repertoires in COVID-19. Study overall: Whether acute or convalescent, the COVID-19 samples came from the United States, Italy and Spain. PBMCs, B-cell-depleted T cells, or T cells were the source of the cDNA or gDNA that made up the material.

Germline values: CDR1 LNHDA, CDR2 SQIVND (reference sequence). The CDR3 is made up of 17 amino acids. The ends were cut back, 4 bases at V and 4 bases at J, with 22 bases in the middle. Original handling: Reference gene primer amplification gave estimated nucleated cell counts. Libraries were prepared by immunoSEQ multiplex PCR; TCRdb keeps only in-frame clonotypes and omits some of them. V and J calls plus clone size are reproduced from that table; the DNA served to infer D and trimming. Counted here are over 130,000 clones, more than 70% occurring once; the ten biggest clones make up around a quarter.

The chain carries TRBV19 and TRBJ1-2; perhaps TRBD1 as D (6 bases). What was sequenced was peripheral blood. This receptor was obtained from a human donor in a cohort sampled during active COVID-19. This chain's CDR3 is CASSKRTAPGYGYGYTF. CDR3 coding DNA: TGTGCCAGTAGTAAAAGGACAGCCCCTGGATACGGCTATGGCTACACCTTC.